The sequence of this T cell receptor beta chain was determined in a study of identical twins' blood T cells. To note about this clonotype: The antigen is undetermined.

Reared together, all three twin pairs probably met the same infectious agents and vaccines. Study-wide results and limits: Each donor's most abundant TCRbeta clonotypes shared more CDR3 sequences with her twin than unrelated donors. Shared environment remains a possible cause of twin similarity.

Germline trimming cut 2 bases from V and 5 bases from J; bases unmatched to any gene: 12. CDR3 length: 17 residues. From germline, CDR1 is SGHRS and CDR2 YFSETQ. In the original analysis: Each library had about 2 to 4 million CDR3 reads and about 90,000 to nearly 550,000 clonotypes. TCRdb re-derived calls from the 5' RACE reads in MiXCR, one entry per CDR3 protein. The V and J calls, along with clone size, are taken from TCRdb and not from the paper's own processing. This sample has 350,000 to 400,000 distinct CDR3 sequences; 28% occur once, and the top ten carry 6% to 7%. This chain uses TRBV5-1 with TRBJ2-3, with 9 bases aligning to TRBD1. The sequenced material came from PBMCs. The origin of this receptor is a woman aged 18-49 years in good health. The CDR3 bases are TGCGCCAGCAGCTTTCCGGGACAGGGAGGTTCTAGAGATACGCAGTATTTT. Translating it yields CASSFPGQGGSRDTQYF.